This TCR beta chain is drawn from a study of T cell responses to AZD1222 COVID-19 vaccine. V lost 1 base, J lost 2 bases, and 6 bases lay in between. Germline V gene data show CDR1 as SGDLS and CDR2 as YYNGEE. The CDR3 runs 13 residues. The protocol was immunoSEQ multiplex PCR, while the TCRdb copy is restricted to in-frame clones and leaves out a portion. Of under 150,000 clones in the sample, approximately 90% were seen once. Points on this clone: Different DNA sequences within this sample yield the same CDR3.

This material consisted of peripheral blood, taken on day 0 of AZD1222 vaccination. The TCR comes from an adult in good health. The rearrangement links TRBV9 to TRBJ1-1, with D perhaps TRBD1 (5 bases). The CDR3 loop is CASSVQGNTEAFF. CDR3 in DNA: TGTGCCAGCAGCGTACAGGGAAACACTGAAGCTTTCTTT.